The 32 T cell receptor beta chains below all came from one sample that was sequenced in a study of T cell responses to AZD1222 COVID-19 vaccine. Clones were sequenced by immunoSEQ multiplex PCR, and TCRdb holds only the in-frame ones, with some missing. The sample comprises around 100,000 clones, about 89% of which are singletons, and around 15% rests with the top ten. The sequencing used peripheral blood, collected on day 0 of AZD1222 vaccination. These receptors originate from an adult in good health.

This chain links TRBV5-4 with TRBJ1-6, with D perhaps matching TRBD1 (6 bases). The V gene lost 0 bases and the J gene lost 12 bases, with 16 bases spanning the gap. CDR3 length: 15 amino acids. Germline V lookup: CDR1 SGHNT, CDR2 YYREEE (reference sequence). CDR3 protein: CASSLDGGRGGPLHF. CDR3 DNA sequence: TGTGCCAGCAGCTTGGACGGCGGCAGGGGAGGACCCCTCCACTTT.

This clone is a singleton in its sample. This chain joins TRBV30 and TRBJ1-5; TRBD1 might be the D (6 bases). CDR1 is GTSNPN and CDR2 is SVGIG in the germline V gene (reference sequence). The CDR3 consists of 15 residues. The ends were cut back, 0 bases at V and 9 bases at J, with 18 bases in the middle. CDR3 protein: CAWSVLEGQYRPQHF. Here the CDR3 DNA reads TGTGCCTGGAGTGTGCTCGAAGGACAGTATCGGCCCCAGCATTTT.

This clone has a handful of counts. The chain links TRBV28 to TRBJ2-1, with D unresolved. Trimming took 6 bases from V and 4 from J, leaving 7 bases between them. The CDR3 runs to 12 residues. Germline V gene data show CDR1 as MDHEN and CDR2 as SYDVKM. The CDR3 reads CASSPLYNEQFF. Here the CDR3 DNA reads TGTGCCAGCAGCCCTTTGTACAATGAGCAGTTCTTC.

The chain employs TRBV5-1 and TRBJ2-7; D call uncertain. Germline loops: CDR1 SGHRS, CDR2 YFSETQ. Trimming stripped 0 bases from V and 2 bases from J, with 9 bases between. CDR3 length: 14 amino acids. CDR3 sequence reads: CASSLDSSTYEQYF. The CDR3 DNA follows: TGCGCCAGCAGCTTGGACAGTTCGACCTACGAGCAGTACTTC.

The chain combines TRBV11-1 with TRBJ2-5; D gene unclear. The CDR3 loop spans 15 amino acids. The germline gives CDR1 SGHAT, CDR2 FQDESV (reference sequence). Trimming pared 1 base from V and 4 bases from J, leaving 13 bases between. CDR3 sequence (DNA): TGTGCCAGCAGCTTAGGGAGTCTGGATGGAGAGACCCAGTACTTC. Encoded protein: CASSLGSLDGETQYF.

The chain couples TRBV18 to TRBJ2-1, with TRBD1 matching over 9 bases. V gave up 1 base and J gave up 0 bases; unmatched junction bases: 10. CDR1 KGHSH and CDR2 LQKENI come from the germline V gene. The CDR3 contains 19 residues. Here the CDR3 DNA reads TGTGCCAGCTCACCACAACTTCCCGGGACAGGGAGCTCCTACAATGAGCAGTTCTTC. This gives the protein CASSPQLPGTGSSYNEQFF. Full variable domain (missing parts from reference TRBV18 and TRBJ2-1): NAGVMQNPRHLVRRRGQEARLRCSPMKGHSHVYWYRQLPEEGLKFMVYLQKENIIDESGMPKERFSAEFPKEGPSILRIQQVVRGDSAAYFCASSPQLPGTGSSYNEQFFGPGTRLTVL.

The rearrangement links TRBV27 to TRBJ2-7, with TRBD1 identical over 7 bases. With 5 bases clipped from V and 0 bases from J, the junction kept 4 bases outside the gene matches. The CDR3 totals 14 residues. CDR1 and CDR2 from the germline V gene are MNHEY and SMNVEV (reference sequence). CDR3 sequence reads: CASSQNRGSYEQYF. In DNA form, the CDR3 reads TGTGCCAGCAGTCAGAACAGGGGCTCCTACGAGCAGTACTTC.

The CDR3 DNA sequence: TGTGCCAGCAGCCCCCGGACGCTTAGCTCCTACGAGCAGTACTTC. Protein: CASSPRTLSSYEQYF. The chain couples TRBV5-5 to TRBJ2-7; D is ambiguous. Deletions cut 4 bases from V and 0 bases from J, with 14 bases between. This CDR3 comprises 15 residues. Looked up from germline, CDR1 is SGHKS and CDR2 is YYEKEE (reference sequence).

The table lists this clone with a few counts. The chain is built from TRBV18 and TRBJ2-7; D is perhaps TRBD1 (5 bases). Germline loops: CDR1 KGHSH, CDR2 LQKENI. CDR3 length equals 12 residues. Between the trimmed V and J ends, which lost 6 bases and 6 bases, there was a span of 12 bases. CDR3 residues: CASSARVGEQYF. CDR3 coding DNA: TGTGCCAGCTCGGCCAGGGTGGGCGAGCAGTACTTC.

This rearrangement joins TRBV6-5 to TRBJ1-2, with 9 bases that match TRBD1. The ends lost 5 bases at V and 4 bases at J; junction bases unmatched: 8. The germline V gene has CDR1 MNHEY and CDR2 SVGAGI. This CDR3 is 15 amino acids long. The CDR3 DNA reads as TGTGCCAGCAGTCTCCGCTTGACAGGGGGCTATGGCTACACCTTC. Protein: CASSLRLTGGYGYTF.

In DNA, the CDR3 is TGTGCCACCAGTGGGGCCCCCGGGACTAGCGGGAGAGGAGCTCGGGCAGATACGCAGTATTTT. Its protein product is CATSGAPGTSGRGARADTQYF. The genes are TRBV24-1 and TRBJ2-3, with 14 nucleotides matching TRBD2. Germline V gives CDR1 KGHDR, CDR2 SFDVKD. The CDR3 has 21 residues. The V gene end was trimmed by 5 bases and the J gene end by 4 bases; junction bases not matched to a gene: 19.

J is TRBJ2-7 and V is TRBV14; D is undetermined. CDR1 SGHDN and CDR2 FVKESK come from the germline V gene. Between the trimmed V and J ends, which lost 2 bases and 3 bases, there was a span of 11 bases. This CDR3 comprises 14 residues. This CDR3 reads CASSQFKGIYEQYF. The DNA of the CDR3 is TGTGCCAGCAGCCAATTTAAGGGAATCTACGAGCAGTACTTC.

The rearrangement uses TRBV5-1 and TRBJ2-2; TRBD1 is a possible D gene (6 bases). There are 16 residues in the CDR3. The V end was cut by 1 base, the J end by 0 bases, with 10 bases between. Germline CDR1 and CDR2: SGHRS and YFSETQ. The CDR3 bases are TGCGCCAGCAGCTTGATCGGGACACCGAACACCGGGGAGCTGTTTTTT. Residues: CASSLIGTPNTGELFF.

The gene calls are TRBV14 and TRBJ2-7; D could derive from TRBD1 or TRBD2 (5 bases each). The CDR3 has 14 amino acids. Germline V gives CDR1 SGHDN, CDR2 FVKESK. Trimming shortened V by 0 bases and J by 7 bases, and 13 bases separated the two germline ends. The CDR3 region is CASSQDWGSGEQYF. In DNA, the CDR3 is TGTGCCAGCAGCCAAGATTGGGGGTCGGGTGAGCAGTACTTC.

The chain recombines TRBV7-9 with TRBJ2-2, with a tentative D call TRBD2 (5 bases). The CDR3 has 16 residues. Trimming took 5 bases from V and 3 from J, leaving 16 bases between them. The germline V gene has CDR1 SEHNR and CDR2 FQNEAQ (reference sequence). The CDR3, as DNA: TGTGCCAGCAGCACGCCAGTACTAGGAGACACCGGGGAGCTGTTTTTT. Its protein is CASSTPVLGDTGELFF.

The CDR3, as DNA: TGTGCCAGCAGTCCATCGACGGGATATGAAAAACTGTTTTTT. This encodes CASSPSTGYEKLFF. The chain carries TRBV6-6 and TRBJ1-4; no clear D. The germline V gene has CDR1 MNHNY and CDR2 SVGAGI (reference sequence). The CDR3 runs 14 residues. Trimming left V 5 bases short and J 6 bases short, with 13 bases between.

The gene calls are TRBV5-8 and TRBJ1-6; possibly TRBD1 for D (5 bases). The CDR3 totals 15 residues. Trimming took off 5 bases at V and 5 bases at J, with 14 bases between the two ends. Germline V gene data show CDR1 as SGHTS and CDR2 as YDEGEE. For the CDR3, the DNA is TGTGCCAGCAGTCGAACGGGACTTGATAATTCACCCCTCCACTTT. Its protein product is CASSRTGLDNSPLHF.

CDR3 amino acids: CASSGDRNNQPQHF. The CDR3 nucleotides are TGTGCCAGCAGCGGCGACAGGAACAATCAGCCCCAGCATTTT. This rearrangement joins TRBV7-9 to TRBJ1-5, with D tentatively TRBD1 (6 bases). Germline-derived CDR1 and CDR2 are SEHNR and FQNEAQ (reference sequence). The CDR3 consists of 14 residues. Trimming cost V 5 bases and J 3 bases, with 11 bases left between them.

This rearrangement joins TRBV5-4 to TRBJ1-6; no clear D. V was pared by 4 bases and J by 2 bases, with 1 base between. The germline V gene has CDR1 SGHNT and CDR2 YYREEE (reference sequence). The CDR3 totals 12 residues. CDR3 in DNA: TGTGCCAGCAGCCCCTATAATTCACCCCTCCACTTT. Residues: CASSPYNSPLHF.

The CDR3 loop reads CASSRARGEETQYF. In DNA, the CDR3 is TGTGCCAGCAGCCGTGCGAGGGGCGAAGAGACCCAGTACTTC. The chain couples TRBV11-3 to TRBJ2-5; D is perhaps TRBD1 or TRBD2 (5 bases each). CDR1 SGHNT and CDR2 YENEEA come from the germline V gene. V was clipped by 5 bases and J by 3 bases, with 13 bases between them. The CDR3 has 14 amino acids.

The chain joins TRBV19 to TRBJ1-3; D uncertain. V shed 6 bases and J shed 4 bases, with 4 bases lying between them. The CDR3 covers 11 residues. CDR1 and CDR2 from the germline V gene are LNHDA and SQIVND (reference sequence). The DNA of the CDR3 is TGTGCCAGTAGCCTAGGAAACACCATATATTTT. Translation: CASSLGNTIYF.

The chain has TRBV29-1 and TRBJ2-1, with D perhaps TRBD1 or TRBD2 (6 bases each). V was clipped by 2 bases and J by 3 bases, with 11 bases between them. Germline V CDR1 and CDR2: SQVTM, ANQGSEA. The CDR3 has 14 residues. In DNA form, the CDR3 reads TGCAGCGTTGAAATACAGGGAGGCTACAATGAGCAGTTCTTC. Translation gives CSVEIQGGYNEQFF.

This chain links TRBV25-1 with TRBJ2-1; weak D call: TRBD1 (6 bases). In germline, CDR1 is MGHDK, CDR2 SYGVNS. The CDR3 covers 16 residues. Trimming took 0 bases from V and 0 from J, leaving 9 bases between them. The CDR3 region has the DNA TGTGCCAGCAGTGAATATCAACAGGGCTCCTACAATGAGCAGTTCTTC. Its protein is CASSEYQQGSYNEQFF.

This sequence joins TRBV15 and TRBJ1-2; 7 nucleotides match TRBD1. From germline, CDR1 is LNHNV and CDR2 YYDKDF (reference sequence). This CDR3 has 14 residues. The V gene end was trimmed by 9 bases and the J gene end by 4 bases; junction bases not matched to a gene: 11. CDR3: CATRRSGGAYGYTF. In nucleotides, the CDR3 is TGTGCCACTCGGAGGTCAGGGGGTGCCTATGGCTACACCTTC.

The rearrangement joins TRBV9 to TRBJ1-1, with 9 bases lining up with TRBD1. The CDR3 is 15 residues long. V was clipped by 0 bases and J by 11 bases; unmatched bases: 11. The germline V gene has CDR1 SGDLS and CDR2 YYNGEE. CDR3 in amino acids: CASSVEGQGRGMAFF. In DNA form, the CDR3 reads TGTGCCAGCAGCGTAGAGGGACAGGGTAGGGGAATGGCTTTCTTT.

The V call is TRBV21-1, the J call TRBJ1-4; the table's D call of TRBD1 was not tested on the DNA. TRBV21-1 corresponds to a pseudogene. The CDR3 is 14 amino acids. The DNA for the CDR3 is TGTGCCAGCAGCAAGACCGGGACAGATGAAAAACTGTTTTTT. This encodes CASSKTGTDEKLFF.

This chain links TRBV5-6 with TRBJ1-6, with TRBD1 identical over 7 bases. Germline V gives CDR1 SGHDT, CDR2 YYEEEE. Trimming removed 0 bases from V and 7 bases from J; junction bases left unmatched: 13. This CDR3 contains 18 residues. The CDR3 DNA reads as TGTGCCAGCAGCTTGGCCACCGGGACAGAAGGGGTAAATTCACCCCTCCACTTT. Its translation: CASSLATGTEGVNSPLHF.

This chain links TRBV7-8 with TRBJ1-2; no clear D. The CDR3 runs to 14 residues. Trimming shortened V by 3 bases and J by 4 bases, and 12 bases separated the two germline ends. The germline CDR1 and CDR2 sequences are SGHVS and FQNEAQ. The chain's CDR3 is CASSFLPGGYGYTF. CDR3 DNA: TGTGCCAGCAGCTTTCTCCCCGGCGGCTATGGCTACACCTTC.

The chain is built from TRBV6-5 and TRBJ1-2; D remains ambiguous. The CDR3 is 13 amino acids. Trimming cost V 8 bases and J 2 bases, with 12 bases left between them. Germline-derived CDR1 and CDR2 are MNHEY and SVGAGI. The CDR3 DNA sequence: TGTGCCAGCGCCAAGGACGGGAACTATGGCTACACCTTC. Its protein is CASAKDGNYGYTF.

The chain employs TRBV19 and TRBJ2-3, with TRBD2 identical over 9 bases. V shed 9 bases and J 0 bases; nucleotides not matched to a gene: 10. Per germline, CDR1 LNHDA and CDR2 SQIVND (reference sequence). The CDR3 is 16 amino acids. DNA of the CDR3: TGTGCCAGCGCGCTAGCGGGAACCACTAGCACAGATACGCAGTATTTT. Protein: CASALAGTTSTDTQYF.

The rearrangement links TRBV6-1 to TRBJ1-1, with D maybe TRBD1 (5 bases). The ends were cut back, 0 bases at V and 2 bases at J, with 7 bases in the middle. This CDR3 is built from 14 residues. Germline values: CDR1 MNHNS, CDR2 SASEGT. The CDR3 protein is CASSEAGGNTEAFF. The CDR3 nucleotides read TGTGCCAGCAGTGAAGCGGGGGGTAACACTGAAGCTTTCTTT.

The V and J genes are TRBV4-1 and TRBJ2-3; 7 nucleotides line up with TRBD2. Germline lookup yields CDR1 MGHRA and CDR2 YSYEKL. The CDR3 has 17 residues. J gave up 0 bases and V 6 bases, and 12 bases lay outside the gene matches. The CDR3 DNA follows: TGCGCCAGCAGGCGATACGGAGCGGGGCCTAGCACAGATACGCAGTATTTT. Translation: CASRRYGAGPSTDTQYF.